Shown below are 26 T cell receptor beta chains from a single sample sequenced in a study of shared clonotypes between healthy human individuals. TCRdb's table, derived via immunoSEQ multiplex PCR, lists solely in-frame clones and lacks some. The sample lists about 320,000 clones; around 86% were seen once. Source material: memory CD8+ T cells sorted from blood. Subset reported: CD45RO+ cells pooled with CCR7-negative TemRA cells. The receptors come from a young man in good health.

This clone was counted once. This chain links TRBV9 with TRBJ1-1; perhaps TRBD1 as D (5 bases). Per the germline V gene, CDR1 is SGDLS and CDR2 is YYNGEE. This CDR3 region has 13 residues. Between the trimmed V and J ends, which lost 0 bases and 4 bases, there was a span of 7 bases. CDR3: CASSVGQGTEAFF. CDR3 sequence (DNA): TGTGCCAGCAGCGTAGGCCAGGGCACTGAAGCTTTCTTT.

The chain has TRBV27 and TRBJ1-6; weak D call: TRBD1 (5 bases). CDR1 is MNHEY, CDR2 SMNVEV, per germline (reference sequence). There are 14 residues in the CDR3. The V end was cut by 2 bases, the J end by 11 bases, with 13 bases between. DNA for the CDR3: TGTGCCAGCAGTTTACAGGGAATTTACGCACCCCTCCACTTT. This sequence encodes CASSLQGIYAPLHF.

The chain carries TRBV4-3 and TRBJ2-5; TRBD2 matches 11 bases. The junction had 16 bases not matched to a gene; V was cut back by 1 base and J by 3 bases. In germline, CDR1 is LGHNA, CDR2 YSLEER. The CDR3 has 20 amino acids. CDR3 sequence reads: CASSQGKNLIIAGGEETQYF. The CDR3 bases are TGCGCCAGCAGCCAAGGAAAAAACTTAATTATAGCGGGAGGGGAAGAGACCCAGTACTTC.

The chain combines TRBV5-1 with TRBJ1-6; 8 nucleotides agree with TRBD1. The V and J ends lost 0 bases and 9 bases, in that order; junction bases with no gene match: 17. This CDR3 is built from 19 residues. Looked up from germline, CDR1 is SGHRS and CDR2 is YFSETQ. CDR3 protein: CASSLGLPQGGRKSSPLHF. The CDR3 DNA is TGCGCCAGCAGCTTGGGGTTGCCACAGGGGGGACGTAAGAGTTCACCCCTCCACTTT.

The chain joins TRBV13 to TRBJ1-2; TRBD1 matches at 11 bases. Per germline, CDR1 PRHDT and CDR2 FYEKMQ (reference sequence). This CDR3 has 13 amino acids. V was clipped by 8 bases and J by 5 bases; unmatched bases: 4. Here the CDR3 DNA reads TGTGCCAGCGGACAGGGGGCTGAATATGGCTACACCTTC. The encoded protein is CASGQGAEYGYTF.

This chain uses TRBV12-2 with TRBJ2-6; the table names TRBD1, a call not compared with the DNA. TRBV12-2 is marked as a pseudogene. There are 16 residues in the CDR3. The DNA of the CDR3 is TGTGCAAGTCGCTTACACCACAGGGTCGGGGCCAACGTCCTGACTTTC. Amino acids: CASRLHHRVGANVLTF.

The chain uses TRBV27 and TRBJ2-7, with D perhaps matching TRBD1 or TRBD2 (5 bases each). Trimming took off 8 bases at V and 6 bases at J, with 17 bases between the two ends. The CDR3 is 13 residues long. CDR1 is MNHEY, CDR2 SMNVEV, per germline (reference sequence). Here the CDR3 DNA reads TGTGCCAGCGGTCCCGGGACCCTAATCGAGCAGTACTTC. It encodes CASGPGTLIEQYF.

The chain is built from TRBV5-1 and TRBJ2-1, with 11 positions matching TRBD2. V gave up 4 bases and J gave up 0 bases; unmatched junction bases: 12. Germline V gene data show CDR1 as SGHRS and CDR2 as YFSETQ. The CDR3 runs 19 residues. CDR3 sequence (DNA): TGCGCCAGCAGCCTGGGACTACTAGCGGGGGATAGCTCCTACAATGAGCAGTTCTTC. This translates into CASSLGLLAGDSSYNEQFF.

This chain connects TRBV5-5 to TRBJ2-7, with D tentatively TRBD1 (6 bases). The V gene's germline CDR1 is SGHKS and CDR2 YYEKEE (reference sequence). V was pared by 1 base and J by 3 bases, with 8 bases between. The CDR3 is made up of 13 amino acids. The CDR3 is CASSLTGFYEQYF. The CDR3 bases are TGTGCCAGCAGCTTGACAGGGTTCTACGAGCAGTACTTC.

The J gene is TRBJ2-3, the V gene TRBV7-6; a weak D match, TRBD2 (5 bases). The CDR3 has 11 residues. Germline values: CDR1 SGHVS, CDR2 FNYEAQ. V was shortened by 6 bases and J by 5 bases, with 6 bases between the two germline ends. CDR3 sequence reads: CASRSGDTQYF. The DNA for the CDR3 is TGTGCCAGCAGAAGCGGAGATACGCAGTATTTT.

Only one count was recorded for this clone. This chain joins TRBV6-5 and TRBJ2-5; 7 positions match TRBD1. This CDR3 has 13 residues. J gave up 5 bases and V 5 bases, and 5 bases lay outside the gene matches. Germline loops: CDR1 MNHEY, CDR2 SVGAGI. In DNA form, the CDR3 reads TGTGCCAGCAGTCAGGGGGTAGGGGAGACCCAGTACTTC. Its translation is CASSQGVGETQYF.

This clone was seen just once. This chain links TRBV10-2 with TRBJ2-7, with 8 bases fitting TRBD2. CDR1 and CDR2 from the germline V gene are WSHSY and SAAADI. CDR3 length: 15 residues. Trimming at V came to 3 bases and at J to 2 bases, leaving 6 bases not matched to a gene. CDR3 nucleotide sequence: TGCGCCAGCAGTGACTCGGGGGGGCCCACCTACGAGCAGTACTTC. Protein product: CASSDSGGPTYEQYF.

The CDR3 nucleotides are TGTGCCAGCAGTGAAATGGGACTAGCGGGGGGATACAATGAGCAGTTCTTC. It is translated as CASSEMGLAGGYNEQFF. The rearrangement joins TRBV6-1 to TRBJ2-1; TRBD2 matches 15 bases. Germline CDR1 reads MNHNS; CDR2 reads SASEGT. The V gene end was trimmed by 2 bases and the J gene end by 4 bases; junction bases not matched to a gene: 3. This CDR3 spans 17 amino acids.

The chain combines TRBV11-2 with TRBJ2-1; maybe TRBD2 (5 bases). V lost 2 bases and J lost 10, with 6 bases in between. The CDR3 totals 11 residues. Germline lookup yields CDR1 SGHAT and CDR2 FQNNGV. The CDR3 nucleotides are TGTGCCAGCAGCTTAACGGGGGAGCAGTTCTTC. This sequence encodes CASSLTGEQFF.

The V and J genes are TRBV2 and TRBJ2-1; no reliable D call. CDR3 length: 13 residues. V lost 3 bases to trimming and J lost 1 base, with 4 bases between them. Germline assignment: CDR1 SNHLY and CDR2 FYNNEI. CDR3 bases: TGTGCCAGCAGTGAGAATTCCTACAATGAGCAGTTCTTC. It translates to CASSENSYNEQFF. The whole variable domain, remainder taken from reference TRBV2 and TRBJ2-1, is EPEVTQTPSHQVTQMGQEVILRCVPISNHLYFYWYRQILGQKVEFLVSFYNNEISEKSEIFDDQFSVERPDGSNFTLKIRSTKLEDSAMYFCASSENSYNEQFFGPGTRLTVL.

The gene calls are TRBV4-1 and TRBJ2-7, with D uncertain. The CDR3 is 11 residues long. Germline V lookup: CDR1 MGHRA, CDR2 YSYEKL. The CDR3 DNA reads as TGCGCTCACAGACCGCCCTACGAGCAGTACTTC. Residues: CAHRPPYEQYF.

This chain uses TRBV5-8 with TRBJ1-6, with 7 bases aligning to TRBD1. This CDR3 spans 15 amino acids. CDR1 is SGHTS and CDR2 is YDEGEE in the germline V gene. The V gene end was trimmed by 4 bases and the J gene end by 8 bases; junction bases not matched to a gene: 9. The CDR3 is CASSPTEDRHSPLHF. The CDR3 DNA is TGTGCCAGCAGCCCAACCGAGGACAGGCATTCACCCCTCCACTTT.

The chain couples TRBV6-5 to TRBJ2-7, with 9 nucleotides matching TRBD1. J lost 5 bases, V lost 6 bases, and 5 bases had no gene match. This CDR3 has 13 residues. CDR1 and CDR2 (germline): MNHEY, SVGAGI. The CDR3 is CASSGTGLDEQYF. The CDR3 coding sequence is TGTGCCAGCAGCGGGACAGGGTTGGACGAGCAGTACTTC.

CDR3 DNA: TGTGCCAGCAGTTACTTGCTAGCGGACCCGTTGGAGACCCAGTACTTC. Translated, it gives CASSYLLADPLETQYF. The rearrangement links TRBV6-5 to TRBJ2-5, with TRBD2 identical over 7 bases. The germline CDR1 and CDR2 sequences are MNHEY and SVGAGI. This CDR3 contains 16 residues. The ends lost 1 base at V and 5 bases at J; junction bases unmatched: 10.

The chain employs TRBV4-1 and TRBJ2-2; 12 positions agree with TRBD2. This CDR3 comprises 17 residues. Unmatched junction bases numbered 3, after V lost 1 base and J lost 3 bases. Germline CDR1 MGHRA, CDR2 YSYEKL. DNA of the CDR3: TGCGCCAGCAGCCAAGGACTAGCGGGGGTCTACACCGGGGAGCTGTTTTTT. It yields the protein CASSQGLAGVYTGELFF.

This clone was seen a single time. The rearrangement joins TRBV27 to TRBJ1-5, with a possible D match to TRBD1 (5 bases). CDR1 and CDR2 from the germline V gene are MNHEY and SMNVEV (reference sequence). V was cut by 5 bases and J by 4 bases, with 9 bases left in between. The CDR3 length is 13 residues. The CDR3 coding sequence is TGTGCCAGCAGTCCAGGGATAAATCAGCCCCAGCATTTT. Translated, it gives CASSPGINQPQHF.

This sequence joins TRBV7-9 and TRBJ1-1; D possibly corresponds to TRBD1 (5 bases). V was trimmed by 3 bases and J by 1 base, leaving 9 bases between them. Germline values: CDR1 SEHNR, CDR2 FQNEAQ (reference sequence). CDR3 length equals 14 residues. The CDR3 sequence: CASSFAGPNTEAFF. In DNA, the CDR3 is TGTGCCAGCAGCTTTGCAGGGCCGAACACTGAAGCTTTCTTT.

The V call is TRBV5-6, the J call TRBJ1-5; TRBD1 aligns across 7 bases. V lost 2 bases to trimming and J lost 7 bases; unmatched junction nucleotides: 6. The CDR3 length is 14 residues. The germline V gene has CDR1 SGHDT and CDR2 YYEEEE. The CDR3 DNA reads TGTGCCAGCAGCTTTTTGCCGACAGGGCAGCCCCAGCATTTT. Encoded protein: CASSFLPTGQPQHF.

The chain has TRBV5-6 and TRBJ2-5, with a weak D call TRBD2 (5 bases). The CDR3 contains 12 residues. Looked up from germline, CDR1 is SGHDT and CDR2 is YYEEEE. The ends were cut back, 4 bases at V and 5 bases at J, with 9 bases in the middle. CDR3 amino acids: CASSSWEETQYF. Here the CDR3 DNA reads TGTGCCAGCAGCAGTTGGGAGGAGACCCAGTACTTC.

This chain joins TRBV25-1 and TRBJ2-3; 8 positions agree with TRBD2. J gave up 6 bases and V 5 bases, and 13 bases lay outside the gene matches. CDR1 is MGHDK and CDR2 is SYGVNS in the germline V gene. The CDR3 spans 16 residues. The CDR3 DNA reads TGTGCCAGCAGTTCCGACTTGAGCGGGAGTCGGGATACGCAGTATTTT. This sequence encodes CASSSDLSGSRDTQYF.

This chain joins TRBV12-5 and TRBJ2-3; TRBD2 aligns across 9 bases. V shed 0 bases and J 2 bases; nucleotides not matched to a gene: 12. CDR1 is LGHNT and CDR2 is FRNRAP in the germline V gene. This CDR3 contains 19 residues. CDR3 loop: CASGLVGLLASGNTDTQYF. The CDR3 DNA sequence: TGTGCTAGTGGTTTGGTTGGCTTGCTCGCTAGCGGGAACACAGATACGCAGTATTTT.